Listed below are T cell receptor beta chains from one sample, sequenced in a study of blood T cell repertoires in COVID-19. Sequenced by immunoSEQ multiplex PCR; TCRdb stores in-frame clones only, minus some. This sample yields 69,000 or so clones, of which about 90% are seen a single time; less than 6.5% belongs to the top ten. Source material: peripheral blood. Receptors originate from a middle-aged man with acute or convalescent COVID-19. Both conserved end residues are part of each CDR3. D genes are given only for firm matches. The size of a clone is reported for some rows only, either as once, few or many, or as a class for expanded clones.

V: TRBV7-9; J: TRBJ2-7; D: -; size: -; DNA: TGTGCCAGCAGCGCTACCTACGAGCAGTACTTC; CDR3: CASSATYEQYF
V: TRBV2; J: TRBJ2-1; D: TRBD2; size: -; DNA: TGTGCCAGCAGTGGCCTAGCGGCCTACAATGAGCAGTTCTTC; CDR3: CASSGLAAYNEQFF
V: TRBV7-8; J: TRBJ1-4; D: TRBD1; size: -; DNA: TGTGCCAGCAGCTTCCAGACAGGGTCGGGAGAAAAACTGTTTTTT; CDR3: CASSFQTGSGEKLFF
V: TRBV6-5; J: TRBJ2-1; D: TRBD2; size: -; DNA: TGTGCCAGCCAACGACTAGCAGAATACAATGAGCAGTTCTTC; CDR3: CASQRLAEYNEQFF
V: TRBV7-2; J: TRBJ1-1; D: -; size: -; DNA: TGTGCCAGCAGCTTATTTGGCACCTACACTGAAGCTTTCTTT; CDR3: CASSLFGTYTEAFF
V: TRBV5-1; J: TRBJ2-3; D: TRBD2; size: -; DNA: TGCGCCAGCAGCAAAGGACTAGCGGGAGGCCCAGATACGCAGTATTTT; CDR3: CASSKGLAGGPDTQYF
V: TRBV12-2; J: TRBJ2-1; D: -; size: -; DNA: TGTGCAAGTCGCTTATCGGGAAGGAGAGACAATGAGCAGTTCTTC; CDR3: CASRLSGRRDNEQFF
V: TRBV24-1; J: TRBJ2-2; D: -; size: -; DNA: TGTGCCACCAGTGCCCCAAACCGGGAGAACACCGGGGAGCTGTTTTTT; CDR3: CATSAPNRENTGELFF
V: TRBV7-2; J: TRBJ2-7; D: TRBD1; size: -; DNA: TGTGCCAGCAGCTTAGTTAGGGCATTGGGACAGGACACCTACGAGCAGTACTTC; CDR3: CASSLVRALGQDTYEQYF
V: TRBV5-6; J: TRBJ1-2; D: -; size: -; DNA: TGTGCCAGCAGCTTGGTTGGCCCCTGGGGCTACACCTTC; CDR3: CASSLVGPWGYTF
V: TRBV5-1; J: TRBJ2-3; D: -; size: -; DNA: TGCGCCAGCAGCTTGGGGGACTCATCAGATACGCAGTATTTT; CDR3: CASSLGDSSDTQYF
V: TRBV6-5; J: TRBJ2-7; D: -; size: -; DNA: TGTGCCAGCAGTTACTCGGCCAGCTACGAGCAGTACTTC; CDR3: CASSYSASYEQYF
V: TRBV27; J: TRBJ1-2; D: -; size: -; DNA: TGTGCCAGCAGACGGACAGCTAACTATGGCTACACCTTC; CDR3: CASRRTANYGYTF
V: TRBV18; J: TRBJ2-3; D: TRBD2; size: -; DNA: TGTGCCAGCTCACCACTCGGGACTAGTCTTACAGATACGCAGTATTTT; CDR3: CASSPLGTSLTDTQYF
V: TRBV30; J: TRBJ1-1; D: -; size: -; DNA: TGTGCCTGGAGTGTACTGGGGGGTAGGGCTTTCTTT; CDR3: CAWSVLGGRAFF
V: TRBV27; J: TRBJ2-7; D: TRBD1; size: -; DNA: TGTGCCAGCAGTTTGGGGACAGGACAATACGAGCAGTACTTC; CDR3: CASSLGTGQYEQYF
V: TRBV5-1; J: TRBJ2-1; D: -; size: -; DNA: TGCGCCAGCTGTGGGGACTTCGACTCCTACAATGAGCAGTTCTTC; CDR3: CASCGDFDSYNEQFF
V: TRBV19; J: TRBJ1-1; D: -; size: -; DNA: TGTGCCAGTAGTATAGACAGGGGTGACACTGAAGCTTTCTTT; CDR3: CASSIDRGDTEAFF
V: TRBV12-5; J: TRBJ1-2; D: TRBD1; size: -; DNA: TGTGCTAGTGGTTTGGCCCAGGGGGACAGAGGCTACACCTTC; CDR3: CASGLAQGDRGYTF
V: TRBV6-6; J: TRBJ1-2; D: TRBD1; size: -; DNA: TGTGCCAGCAGGACAGGGTCCAATGGCTACACCTTC; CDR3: CASRTGSNGYTF
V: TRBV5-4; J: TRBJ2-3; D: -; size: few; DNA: TGTGCCAGCAGCTTGCTAGCGCGAGTTAACACAGATACGCAGTATTTT; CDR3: CASSLLARVNTDTQYF
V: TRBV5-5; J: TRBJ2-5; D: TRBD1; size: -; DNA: TGTGCCAGCAGCTTGGAATCCATGGACAGGTCCCGGGAGACCCAGTACTTC; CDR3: CASSLESMDRSRETQYF
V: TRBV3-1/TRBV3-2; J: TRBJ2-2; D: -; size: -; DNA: TGTGCCAGCAGCCTTGGGGCGACTAACACCGGGGAGCTGTTTTTT; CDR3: CASSLGATNTGELFF
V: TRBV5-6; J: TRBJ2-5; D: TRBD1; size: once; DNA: TGTGCCAGCAGCCGGAGACAGGGTTACCAAGAGACCCAGTACTTC; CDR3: CASSRRQGYQETQYF
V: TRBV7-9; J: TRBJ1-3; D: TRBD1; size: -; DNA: TGTGCCAGCAGCTACTGGACAGGCTCGGAAAACACCATATATTTT; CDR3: CASSYWTGSENTIYF
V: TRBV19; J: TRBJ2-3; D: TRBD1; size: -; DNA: TGTGCCAGCAACTCCCCGGGACAGGGTTCTATGTCGCAGTATTTT; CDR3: CASNSPGQGSMSQYF
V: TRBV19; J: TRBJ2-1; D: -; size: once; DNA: TGTGCCAGTAGGGTAACTAGATTTGCCTACAATGAGCAGTTCTTC; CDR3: CASRVTRFAYNEQFF
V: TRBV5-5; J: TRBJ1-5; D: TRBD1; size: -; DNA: TGTGCCAGCAGCTTAGGGCAGGGGGAACTTCAGCCCCAGCATTTT; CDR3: CASSLGQGELQPQHF
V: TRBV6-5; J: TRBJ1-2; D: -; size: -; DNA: TGTGCCAGCAGTTACTCGAAACAGTTCTATGGCTACACCTTC; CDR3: CASSYSKQFYGYTF
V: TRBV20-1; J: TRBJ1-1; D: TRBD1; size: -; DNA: TGCAGTGCTAGTGGTTTGACAGGGAGGACGAACACTGAAGCTTTCTTT; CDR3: CSASGLTGRTNTEAFF
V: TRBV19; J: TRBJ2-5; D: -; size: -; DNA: TGTGCCAGTAGTTCCGGGAGAAGCGGGGAGACCCAGTACTTC; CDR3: CASSSGRSGETQYF
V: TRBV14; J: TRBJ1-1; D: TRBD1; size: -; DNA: TGTGCCAGCAGCCAAGTGAGGGGGCTGTACACTGAAGCTTTCTTT; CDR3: CASSQVRGLYTEAFF
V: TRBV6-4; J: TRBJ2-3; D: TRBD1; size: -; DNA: TGTGCCAGCAGCCCAGGACAGGTCACAGATACGCAGTATTTT; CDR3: CASSPGQVTDTQYF
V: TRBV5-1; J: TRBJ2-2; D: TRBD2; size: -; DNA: TGCGCCAGCTACGCCAGGCGGGAGACCGGGGAGCTGTTTTTT; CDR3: CASYARRETGELFF
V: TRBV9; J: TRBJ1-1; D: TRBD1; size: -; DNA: TGTGCCAGCAACCCACAGGGGGTCGGCACTGAAGCTTTCTTT; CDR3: CASNPQGVGTEAFF
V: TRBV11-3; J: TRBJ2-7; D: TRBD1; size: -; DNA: TGTGCCAGCAGCTTAGACCCCGGACAGGGTACTTCGCAGTACTTC; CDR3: CASSLDPGQGTSQYF
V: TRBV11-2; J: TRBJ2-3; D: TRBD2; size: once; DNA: TGTGCCAGCAGCTTAGTGGGACTAGCGGGAGCGGATACGCAGTATTTT; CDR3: CASSLVGLAGADTQYF
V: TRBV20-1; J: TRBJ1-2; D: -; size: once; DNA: TGCAGTGCCAGGGGCCGGAGTGGCTACACCTTC; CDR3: CSARGRSGYTF
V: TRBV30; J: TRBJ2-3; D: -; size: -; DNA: TGTGCCTGGGGGACTCGGGCAGATACGCAGTATTTT; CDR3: CAWGTRADTQYF
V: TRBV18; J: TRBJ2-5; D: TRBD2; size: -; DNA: TGTGCCAGCTCACCGGGACTAGCGGGAGGGTTCCAAGAGACCCAGTACTTC; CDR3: CASSPGLAGGFQETQYF
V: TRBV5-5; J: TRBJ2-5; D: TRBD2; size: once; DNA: TGTGCCAGCAGCTTGAGAGCGGGAGGGGGAGAGACCCAGTACTTC; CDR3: CASSLRAGGGETQYF
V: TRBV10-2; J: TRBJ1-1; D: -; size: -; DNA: TGCGCCAGCAGTGAGTCGGGGGGAAACACTGAAGCTTTCTTT; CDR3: CASSESGGNTEAFF